Sequencing of this T cell receptor beta chain was carried out in a study of cytomegalovirus exposure and HLA in healthy donors. General study results and limits: Common viral pathogens (according to a later analysis) appeared linked to several of the most significant clusters.

Trimming at V came to 6 bases and at J to 5 bases, leaving 3 bases not matched to a gene. Germline V lookup: CDR1 SNHLY, CDR2 FYNNEI. The CDR3 covers 12 residues. PCR primers comprised 60 Vbeta and 13 Jbeta primers. Clones were read by immunoSEQ multiplex PCR, and TCRdb kept only the in-frame ones, dropping some. The profile shows more than 85,000 clones, more than 65% of them singletons. Comments on this clone: What it binds is unknown.

The source is a woman younger than 35 in good health and CMV-seronegative. Source material: PBMCs. The chain carries TRBV2 and TRBJ1-1; TRBD1 aligns across 7 bases. Written as DNA, the CDR3 is TGTGCCAGCAGAAGGGGGCAGACTGAAGCTTTCTTT. The encoded protein is CASRRGQTEAFF.